This T cell receptor (beta chain) emerged from a study of lymphopenia after photon versus proton radiotherapy. CDR1 is MDHEN and CDR2 is SYDVKM in the germline V gene. V lost 3 bases and J lost 2, with 22 bases in between. CDR3 length: 18 residues. Data came from immunoSEQ multiplex PCR; TCRdb stores just in-frame clones and leaves some out. The top ten hold around 21% of the sample, which has tens of thousands of clones, around four fifths seen once. The chain carries TRBV28 and TRBJ2-5; tentatively, D is TRBD1 or TRBD2 (5 bases each). This TCR was sampled from a woman between 65 and 79 years old with pancreatic cancer. Material: peripheral blood, obtained from a patient treated with proton-based radiotherapy. The CDR3 is CASSFGQGSLAGQETQYF. Written as DNA, the CDR3 is TGTGCCAGCAGTTTTGGGCAGGGAAGTCTTGCGGGTCAAGAGACCCAGTACTTC.